These 17 T cell receptor beta chains came from one sample sequenced in a study of T-cell reconstitution after alpha-beta-depleted transplantation in children. During its preparation, the TCRbeta library received unique molecular identifiers. TCRdb used MiXCR to reprocess the PCR reads, holding one entry per CDR3 protein. This table holds more than 200,000 distinct CDR3 sequences, more than 20% found once. Sample: PBMCs, mostly from graft donor cells, taken 360 days after TCRalphabeta/CD19-depleted stem cell transplant. The receptors originated from a female patient aged 2-10 years who had a stem cell transplant for congenital amegakaryocytic thrombocytopenia, so the T cells may come from the graft donor.

This sequence joins TRBV10-3 and TRBJ2-5; a possible D gene is TRBD2 (6 bases). Trimming pared 7 bases from V and 2 bases from J, leaving 11 bases between. Germline V gene data show CDR1 as ENHRY and CDR2 as SYGVKD. CDR3 length equals 13 residues. The CDR3 region is CAITRDLQETQYF. The CDR3 region has the DNA TGTGCCATCACGCGGGACCTACAAGAGACCCAGTACTTC.

V usage is TRBV12-3 or TRBV12-4 and J usage is TRBJ2-1; 12 nucleotides line up with TRBD2. V lost 6 bases, J lost 0 bases, and 6 bases stayed unmatched. The CDR3 contains 17 residues. As DNA, the CDR3 is TGTGCCAGCAGGCCGACTAGCGGGGGCCTCTCCTACAATGAGCAGTTCTTC. Its translation: CASRPTSGGLSYNEQFF.

V is TRBV6-4 and J is TRBJ2-3; 7 nucleotides align to TRBD2. V gave up 2 bases and J gave up 8 bases; unmatched junction bases: 4. This CDR3 has 13 residues. The germline V gene encodes CDR1 MRHNA and CDR2 SNTAGT. The CDR3 is CASSDEGGGTQYF. The CDR3 DNA is TGTGCCAGCAGTGACGAGGGCGGGGGTACGCAGTATTTT.

At least ten counts were recorded for this clonotype. V is TRBV4-1 and J is TRBJ2-2; D ambiguous. Per germline, CDR1 MGHRA and CDR2 YSYEKL. Trimming took 0 bases from V and 1 from J, leaving 6 bases between them. The CDR3 totals 15 residues. Here the CDR3 reads CASSQDLWNTGELFF. In DNA form, the CDR3 reads TGCGCCAGCAGCCAAGATTTGTGGAACACCGGGGAGCTGTTTTTT.

The chain couples TRBV12-3 or TRBV12-4 to TRBJ2-2; D tentatively reads TRBD1 or TRBD2 (5 bases each). Deletions cut 5 bases from V and 6 bases from J, with 13 bases between. The CDR3 is 14 residues long. This chain's CDR3 is CASSPTSGPGELFF. CDR3 DNA sequence: TGTGCCAGCAGTCCTACATCGGGGCCCGGGGAGCTGTTTTTT.

The CDR3 region is CANSKSGTGADTQYF. Written as DNA, the CDR3 is TGCGCCAACTCTAAGTCCGGGACAGGGGCAGATACGCAGTATTTT. The rearrangement links TRBV5-1 to TRBJ2-3, with 10 bases aligning to TRBD1. The CDR3 totals 15 residues. Trimming took 9 bases from V and 4 from J; bases not matched to a gene: 11. The germline gives CDR1 SGHRS, CDR2 YFSETQ. Using reference TRBV5-1 and TRBJ2-3 for the parts outside the CDR3, the full variable domain is KAGVTQTPRYLIKTRGQQVTLSCSPISGHRSVSWYQQTPGQGLQFLFEYFSETQRNKGNFPGRFSGRQFSNSRSEMNVSTLELGDSALYLCANSKSGTGADTQYFGPGTRLTVL.

The rearrangement uses TRBV6-1 and TRBJ2-7; no definite D call. Per germline, CDR1 MNHNS and CDR2 SASEGT. The CDR3 is made up of 14 amino acids. Deletions cut 5 bases from V and 3 bases from J, with 14 bases between. The DNA of the CDR3 is TGTGCCAGCAGTACCTCCGGGCCGGGCTACGAGCAGTACTTC. It translates to CASSTSGPGYEQYF.

This sequence joins TRBV5-1 and TRBJ2-7, with D possibly being TRBD2 (5 bases). Germline V gene data show CDR1 as SGHRS and CDR2 as YFSETQ. V shed 2 bases and J shed 3 bases, with 12 bases lying between them. This CDR3 region has 14 residues. This CDR3 reads CASSFAGRGYEQYF. The CDR3, as DNA: TGCGCCAGCAGCTTCGCGGGTCGGGGCTACGAGCAGTACTTC.

The chain joins TRBV11-2 to TRBJ1-3, with a weak D call TRBD1 (6 bases). V lost 7 bases, J lost 0 bases, and 16 bases lay in between. This CDR3 spans 16 amino acids. CDR1 is SGHAT and CDR2 is FQNNGV in the germline V gene. This CDR3 is CASNLPGTFSGNTIYF. Here the CDR3 DNA reads TGTGCCAGCAACCTACCGGGGACATTCTCTGGAAACACCATATATTTT.

This clonotype was recorded a few times. The chain links TRBV30 to TRBJ1-2; 8 bases match TRBD1. This CDR3 contains 14 residues. The trim removed 4 bases at V and 4 bases at J, leaving 8 bases unmatched. The germline V gene encodes CDR1 GTSNPN and CDR2 SVGIG (reference sequence). In nucleotides, the CDR3 is TGTGCCTGGACCGTAGGGACAGGAACCTATGGCTACACCTTC. The encoded protein is CAWTVGTGTYGYTF.

In this sample, this clonotype turned up many times. The V call is TRBV12-3 or TRBV12-4, the J call TRBJ2-3; no firm D call. The V gene lost 2 bases and the J gene lost 5 bases, with 5 bases spanning the gap. CDR3 length: 12 amino acids. In nucleotides, the CDR3 is TGTGCCAGCAGTTTAACCGGAGATACGCAGTATTTT. It translates to CASSLTGDTQYF.

The chain joins TRBV21-1 to TRBJ1-5; the table gives TRBD1 as D, unverified against the DNA. TRBV21-1 is assigned pseudogene status. The CDR3 length is 18 residues. CDR3 in amino acids: CASSKVVYRGIGNQPQHF. The CDR3 DNA follows: TGTGCCAGCAGCAAAGTGGTTTACAGGGGGATAGGCAATCAGCCCCAGCATTTT.

This clonotype was picked up many times. This chain links TRBV20-1 with TRBJ2-7; the match to TRBD2 covers 13 bases. CDR3 size: 15 residues. V lost 3 bases to trimming and J lost 6 bases; unmatched junction nucleotides: 8. Germline V lookup: CDR1 DFQATT, CDR2 SNEGSKA (reference sequence). Written as DNA, the CDR3 is TGCAGTGCTAGTGGACTAGCGGGAGTTCGTGGCGAGCAGTACTTC. This sequence encodes CSASGLAGVRGEQYF.

The chain is built from TRBV12-3 or TRBV12-4 and TRBJ1-6, with unresolved D. The CDR3 runs to 14 residues. V shed 5 bases and J shed 0 bases, with 5 bases lying between them. The CDR3 spells CASSVSSYNSPLHF. The CDR3 coding sequence is TGTGCCAGCAGTGTAAGCTCCTATAATTCACCCCTCCACTTT.

This clonotype occurred once. The V and J genes are TRBV7-9 and TRBJ2-7, with a possible D match to TRBD1 (6 bases). Germline V gene sequence: CDR1 SEHNR, CDR2 FQNEAQ (reference sequence). V gave up 2 bases and J gave up 4 bases, with 21 bases separating them. The CDR3 has 17 residues. CDR3 sequence: CASSLTPLGARPYEQYF. For the CDR3, the DNA is TGTGCCAGCAGCTTAACCCCTTTGGGGGCCCGGCCTTACGAGCAGTACTTC.

This clonotype showed up many times. The gene calls are TRBV12-3 or TRBV12-4 and TRBJ1-4, with D hard to call. Trimming pared 2 bases from V and 2 bases from J, leaving 15 bases between. CDR3 length equals 17 residues. CDR3 bases: TGTGCCAGCAGTTTATACAGCTGGGCGCGGACTAATGAAAAACTGTTTTTT. Amino acid sequence: CASSLYSWARTNEKLFF.

This clonotype was seen only a few times. The rearrangement joins TRBV4-1 to TRBJ1-2; weak D call: TRBD1 (6 bases). The CDR3 has 17 amino acids. Deletions cut 1 base from V and 4 bases from J, with 19 bases between. CDR1 is MGHRA and CDR2 is YSYEKL in the germline V gene. CDR3 in amino acids: CASSQAGDTRSIYGYTF. CDR3 bases: TGCGCCAGCAGCCAAGCAGGGGATACGAGGAGTATCTATGGCTACACCTTC.